The following is a TCR beta chain sequence with its context. Its specificity is unknown. This sample stems from a study of shared clonotypes between healthy human individuals. The CDR3 is made up of 15 amino acids. Looked up from germline, CDR1 is SGDLS and CDR2 is YYNGEE. The V end was cut by 3 bases, the J end by 2 bases, with 15 bases between. Findings of the study overall: Roughly 4.6% of naive CD4 clonotypes were common to several donors. Memory subsets had estimated richness that was generally smaller than that of naive subsets.

Original analysis: Without quality scores, immunoSEQ junctional reads could not be filtered like full-length reads. TCRdb keeps only in-frame clones here, not all; method: immunoSEQ multiplex PCR. The D gene and trimming were derived from the DNA, and the V and J assignments and clone size from that table. The sample shows about 1.9 million clones, 93% of them seen only once. Naive CD8 cells, CD45RO-negative and positively selected for CCR7, excluded terminally differentiated effector memory CD45RA+ cells. Caucasian adults residing in Nashville, Tennessee made up all the donors. V gene TRBV9 combines with J gene TRBJ2-7; D possibly corresponds to TRBD2 (6 bases). This TCR derives from a man between 18 and 35 years old in good health. Some clones in this sample may be carry-over from other donors' samples. Source material: naive CD8+ T cells from PBMCs. CDR3 nucleotides: TGTGCCAGCAGCGAGGGCGGGGAGAACACCTACGAGCAGTACTTC. Encoded protein: CASSEGGENTYEQYF.